This T cell receptor beta chain was identified during a study of T cell responses to AZD1222 COVID-19 vaccine. In regard to this clone: Its antigen remains unknown.

Study-wide findings and caveats: Two AZD1222 administrations were followed by greater Spike-specific TCR breadth and depth. Spike regions recognized by vaccine-associated CD4 TCRs spanned the protein, led by 160-218 and 743-854. Variant regions that are unmutated are reportedly the target of nearly half of spike-specific TCRs.

TCRdb's copy holds only in-frame clones and misses some; the assay was immunoSEQ multiplex PCR. The data hold under 150,000 clones, with about 90% observed a single time. The CDR3 is made up of 17 amino acids. Between the trimmed V and J ends, which lost 3 bases and 3 bases, there was a span of 21 bases. The germline gives CDR1 GTSNPN, CDR2 SVGIG (reference sequence). This sequence joins TRBV30 and TRBJ2-1; D may correspond to TRBD1 or TRBD2 (5 bases each). The starting material was peripheral blood, obtained 28 days after the second AZD1222 dose. The TCR was taken from an adult who received the AZD1222 COVID-19 vaccine. Written as DNA, the CDR3 is TGTGCCTGGAGAGCCGGGACCACAGTGGGCTTCTACAATGAGCAGTTCTTC. Its translation is CAWRAGTTVGFYNEQFF. The whole variable domain, filled in from reference TRBV30 and TRBJ2-1, reads SQTIHQWPATLVQPVGSPLSLECTVEGTSNPNLYWYRQAAGRGLQLLFYSVGIGQISSEVPQNLSASRPQDRQFILSSKKLLLSDSGFYLCAWRAGTTVGFYNEQFFGPGTRLTVL.